This record covers a single T cell receptor (beta chain). This clonotype has a count of ten or more. This receptor's antigen is unknown. Per-nucleotide qualities are absent, and no much larger clonotype sits a single base away. The data belong to a study of molecular identifiers for immune sequencing clone quantification listed by TCRdb under 2018. General notes on the study: For a replicate experiment, RNA from roughly 20,000 or 100,000 naive CD8 T cells was divided into five aliquots, and four of the five aliquots were sequenced. This methods study benchmarked molecular-identifier clustering-based TCR repertoire sequencing (MIDCIRS) and TCR RNA copy counting, using CD8 T cells to do so.

To prepare the library, PCR was applied. TCRdb shows the sequencer as Illumina HiSeq 4000. Bulk TCR libraries were generated as previously described, with the TCR primers listed in Table S5 used. Purification of total RNA was performed with the Qiagen AllPrep DNA/RNA kit. Reads from multiple sequencing runs of the same library were pooled before analysis. Per the authors' processing: Reads were retained only if the reads had an exact TCR constant sequence, and the retained reads were trimmed to 150 nt and grouped according to their 12-nt molecular barcodes. Reads inside each barcode group were sub-clustered using a 15% Levenshtein threshold, and a quality-weighted consensus sequence was constructed for each RNA molecule. Non-functional sequences were excluded, and lower-count sequences lying one edit away from another sequence were also excluded. Barcode sub-clusters with fewer than 20% of the maximum read count were removed, based on fitting two negative binomial distributions. The public reads were quality trimmed at Q25 with fastp and then assembled into clones with MiXCR by TCRdb, keeping productive beta chains. Entries that share a CDR3 protein sequence are merged under the most common genes and DNA. The V and J calls, along with clone size, are taken from TCRdb and not from the paper's own processing. This sample lists about 510,000 distinct CDR3 sequences; over 20% were detected once. The top ten constitute around 0.86% of the sample.

V is clipped by 4 bases and J by 1 base, and the sequence between their germline boundaries is 16 bases long. Looking up the germline V gene yields CDR1 MGHRA and CDR2 YSYEKL. Reading from cysteine to phenylalanine, the CDR3 counts 16 amino acids. The only DNA kept is the CDR3, 48 bases in frame from the first base. Summary of the overall study and its limitations: Without barcode sub-clustering, chimeric consensus sequences inflated TCR diversity; chimeras reached as high as 47%. Modeling estimated 2.5 to 3 recovered TCR RNA copies per cell, compared with about 10 by digital PCR, which implies roughly 27% capture efficiency. Highly expanded clone sizes could be underestimated because identical TCR molecules may share a barcode. Naive libraries contained spiked-in Jurkat TCR RNA (more than nine copies' worth), which is not part of the donor repertoire. In CMV-specific effector cells, clones with more than 20 RNA copies contained over 98% of molecules, whereas in naive cells such clones contained under 1% of molecules. A single cell's worth of spiked-in Jurkat TCR RNA was reported detectable even among under 1.1 million naive CD8 T cells.

Naive CD8 T cell libraries were made from approximately 20,000 to 1,000,000 sorted cells using 10%, 30% or 50% of purified RNA. Naive CD8 T cells, defined as CD8+CD4-CCR7+CD45RA+, were FACS-sorted into RLT Plus buffer on a BD FACSAria II. Roughly 10 TCR copies' worth of Jurkat RNA were spiked into about 20,000-1,100,000 naive CD8 T cell samples to test detection sensitivity. Enrichment of CD8 T cells was performed with RosetteSep CD8+ T Cell Enrichment Cocktail and Ficoll-Paque, after which ACK red cell lysis was carried out. The receptor's source is a human donor in good health. Some libraries in this study had Jurkat cell RNA spiked in. The sequenced material came from naive CD8+ T cells from blood, with Jurkat cell RNA spiked in. The cell subset or site label, as the study defines it: FACS-sorted CD8+CD4-CCR7+CD45RA+ naive T cells. The V and J segments used are TRBV4-1 and TRBJ2-5; the D segment could be TRBD1, given 8 matching bases. In nucleotide form, the sequence is TGCGCCAGCAGCCTTACAGGGGGGGCTTTCCAAGAGACCCAGTACTTC. It translates as CASSLTGGAFQETQYF.